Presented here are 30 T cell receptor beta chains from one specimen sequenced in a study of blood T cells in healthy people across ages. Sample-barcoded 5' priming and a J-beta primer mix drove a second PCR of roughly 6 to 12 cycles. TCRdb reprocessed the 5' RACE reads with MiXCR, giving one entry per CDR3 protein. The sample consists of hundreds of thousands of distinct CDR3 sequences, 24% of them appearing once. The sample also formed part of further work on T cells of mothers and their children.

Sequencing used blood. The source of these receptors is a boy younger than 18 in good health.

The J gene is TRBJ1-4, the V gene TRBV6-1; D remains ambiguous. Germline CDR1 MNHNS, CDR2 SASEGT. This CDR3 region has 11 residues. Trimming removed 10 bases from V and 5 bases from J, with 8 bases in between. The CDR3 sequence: CAIYKNEKLFF. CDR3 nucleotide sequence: TGTGCCATTTACAAGAATGAAAAACTGTTTTTT.

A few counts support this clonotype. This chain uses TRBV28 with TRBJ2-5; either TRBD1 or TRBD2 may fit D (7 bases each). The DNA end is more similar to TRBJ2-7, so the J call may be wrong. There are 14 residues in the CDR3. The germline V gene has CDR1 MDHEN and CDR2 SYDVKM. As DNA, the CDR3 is TGTGCCAGCAGTCCCAGACAGGGAGGGGGCGAGCAGTACTTC. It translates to CASSPRQGGGEQYF.

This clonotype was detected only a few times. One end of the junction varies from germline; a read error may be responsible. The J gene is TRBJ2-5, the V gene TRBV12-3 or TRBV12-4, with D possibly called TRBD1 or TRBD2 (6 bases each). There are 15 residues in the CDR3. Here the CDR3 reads CVSRLQGLALETQYF. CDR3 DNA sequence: TGTGTCAGCAGGTTACAGGGACTCGCTTTGGAGACCCAGTACTTC.

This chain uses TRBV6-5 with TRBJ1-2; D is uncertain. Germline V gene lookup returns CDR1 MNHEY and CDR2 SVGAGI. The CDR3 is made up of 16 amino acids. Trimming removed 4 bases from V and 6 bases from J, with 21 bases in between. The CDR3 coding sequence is TGTGCCAGCAGTTTGCGCCCGGGCAGTTTCACGGATGGCTACACCTTC. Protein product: CASSLRPGSFTDGYTF.

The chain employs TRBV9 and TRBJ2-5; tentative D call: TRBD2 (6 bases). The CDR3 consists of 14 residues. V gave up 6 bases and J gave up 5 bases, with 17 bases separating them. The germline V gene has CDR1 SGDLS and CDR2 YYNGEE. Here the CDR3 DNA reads TGTGCCAGCAATTCCGGGCGGGACCGGGAGACCCAGTACTTC. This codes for CASNSGRDRETQYF.

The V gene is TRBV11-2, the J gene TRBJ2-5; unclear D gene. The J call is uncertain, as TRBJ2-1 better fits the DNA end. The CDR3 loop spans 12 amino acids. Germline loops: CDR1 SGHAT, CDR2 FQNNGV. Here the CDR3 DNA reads TGTGCCAGCAGCTTAGAAATCAATGAGCAGTTCTTC. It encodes CASSLEINEQFF.

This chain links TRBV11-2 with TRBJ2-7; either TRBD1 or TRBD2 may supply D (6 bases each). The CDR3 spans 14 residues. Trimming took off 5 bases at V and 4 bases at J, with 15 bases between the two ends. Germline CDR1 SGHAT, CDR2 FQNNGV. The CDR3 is CASSLPGAGYEQYF. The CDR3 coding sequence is TGTGCCAGCAGCCTTCCGGGGGCGGGTTACGAGCAGTACTTC.

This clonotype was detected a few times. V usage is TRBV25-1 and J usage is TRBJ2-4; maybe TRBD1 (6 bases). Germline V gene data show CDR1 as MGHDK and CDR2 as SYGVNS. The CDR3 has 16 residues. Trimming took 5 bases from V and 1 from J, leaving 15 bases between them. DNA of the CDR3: TGTGCCAGCAGTTTTAATGGGCAGGGGGCCAAAAACATTCAGTACTTC. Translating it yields CASSFNGQGAKNIQYF.

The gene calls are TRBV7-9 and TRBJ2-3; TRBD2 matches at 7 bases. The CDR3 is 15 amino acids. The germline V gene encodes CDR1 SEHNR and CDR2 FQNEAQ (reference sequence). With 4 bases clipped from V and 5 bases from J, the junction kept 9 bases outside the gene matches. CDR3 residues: CASSWSRTGGDTQYF. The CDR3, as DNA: TGTGCCAGCAGCTGGTCCCGCACGGGGGGAGATACGCAGTATTTT.

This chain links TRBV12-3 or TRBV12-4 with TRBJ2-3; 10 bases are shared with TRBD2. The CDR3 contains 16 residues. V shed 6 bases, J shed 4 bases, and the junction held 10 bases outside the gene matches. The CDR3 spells CASSDPSGGTADTQYF. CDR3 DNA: TGTGCCAGCAGCGACCCTAGCGGGGGAACCGCAGATACGCAGTATTTT.

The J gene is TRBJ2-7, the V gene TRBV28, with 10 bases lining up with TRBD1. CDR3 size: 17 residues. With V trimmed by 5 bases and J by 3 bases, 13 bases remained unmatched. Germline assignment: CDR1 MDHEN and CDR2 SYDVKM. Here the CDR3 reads CASSRDRGPYSDYEQYF. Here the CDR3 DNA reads TGTGCCAGCAGTAGGGACAGGGGTCCCTACAGCGACTACGAGCAGTACTTC.

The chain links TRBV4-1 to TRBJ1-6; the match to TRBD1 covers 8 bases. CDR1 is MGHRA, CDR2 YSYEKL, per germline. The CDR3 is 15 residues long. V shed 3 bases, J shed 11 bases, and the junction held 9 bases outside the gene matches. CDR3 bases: TGCGCCAGCAGCCACGAGACAGGGGCTCCAACACCCCTCCACTTT. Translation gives CASSHETGAPTPLHF.

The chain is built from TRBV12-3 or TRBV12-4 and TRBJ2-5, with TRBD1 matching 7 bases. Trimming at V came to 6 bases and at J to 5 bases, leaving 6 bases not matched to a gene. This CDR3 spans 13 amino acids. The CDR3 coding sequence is TGTGCCAGCAGCAGGGGGATACGGGAGACCCAGTACTTC. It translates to CASSRGIRETQYF.

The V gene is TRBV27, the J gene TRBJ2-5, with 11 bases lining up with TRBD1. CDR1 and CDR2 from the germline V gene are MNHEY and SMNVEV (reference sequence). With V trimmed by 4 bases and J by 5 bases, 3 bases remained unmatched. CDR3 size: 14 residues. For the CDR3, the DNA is TGTGCCAGCAGTTCGGACAGGGGGCTGGAGACCCAGTACTTC. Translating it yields CASSSDRGLETQYF.

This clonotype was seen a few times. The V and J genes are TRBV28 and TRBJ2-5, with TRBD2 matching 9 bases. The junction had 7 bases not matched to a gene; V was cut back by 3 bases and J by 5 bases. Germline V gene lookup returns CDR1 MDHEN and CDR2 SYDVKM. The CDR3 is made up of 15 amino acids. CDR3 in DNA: TGTGCCAGCAGTTTGAGTAGCGGGAGTTGGGAGACCCAGTACTTC. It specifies CASSLSSGSWETQYF. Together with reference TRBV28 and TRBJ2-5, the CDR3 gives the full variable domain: DVKVTQSSRYLVKRTGEKVFLECVQDMDHENMFWYRQDPGLGLRLIYFSYDVKMKEKGDIPEGYSVSREKKERFSLILESASTNQTSMYLCASSLSSGSWETQYFGPGTRLLVL.

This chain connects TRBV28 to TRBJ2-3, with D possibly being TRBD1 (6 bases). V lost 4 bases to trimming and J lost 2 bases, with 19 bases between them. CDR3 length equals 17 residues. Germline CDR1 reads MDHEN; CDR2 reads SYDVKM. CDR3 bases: TGTGCCAGCAGTTACCTAACCGGGACATCGATCACAGATACGCAGTATTTT. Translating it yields CASSYLTGTSITDTQYF.

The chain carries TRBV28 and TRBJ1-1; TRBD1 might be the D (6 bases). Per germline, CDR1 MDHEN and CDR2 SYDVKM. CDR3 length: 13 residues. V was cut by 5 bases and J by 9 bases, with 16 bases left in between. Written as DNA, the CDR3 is TGTGCCAGCAGTCGGGGGGGCGCAGGGCAAGCTTTCTTT. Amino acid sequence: CASSRGGAGQAFF.

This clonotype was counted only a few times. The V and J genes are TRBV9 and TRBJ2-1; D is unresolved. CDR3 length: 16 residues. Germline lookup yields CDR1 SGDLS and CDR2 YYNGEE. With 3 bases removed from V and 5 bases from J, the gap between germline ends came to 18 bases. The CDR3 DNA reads TGTGCCAGCAGCGCCATAAGACGGGCGCCGGACAATGAGCAGTTCTTC. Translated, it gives CASSAIRRAPDNEQFF.

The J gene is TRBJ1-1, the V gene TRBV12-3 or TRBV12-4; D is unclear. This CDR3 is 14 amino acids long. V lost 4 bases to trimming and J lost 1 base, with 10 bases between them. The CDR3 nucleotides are TGTGCCAGCAGTTCGCGGGGAGGGAACACTGAAGCTTTCTTT. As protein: CASSSRGGNTEAFF.

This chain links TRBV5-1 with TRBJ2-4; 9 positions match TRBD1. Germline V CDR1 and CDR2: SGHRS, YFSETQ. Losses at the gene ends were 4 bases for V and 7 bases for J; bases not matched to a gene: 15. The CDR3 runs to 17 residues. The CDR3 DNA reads TGCGCCAGCAGCCCCCGGGACAGGGACCCCGCGGGGAACATTCAGTACTTC. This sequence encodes CASSPRDRDPAGNIQYF.

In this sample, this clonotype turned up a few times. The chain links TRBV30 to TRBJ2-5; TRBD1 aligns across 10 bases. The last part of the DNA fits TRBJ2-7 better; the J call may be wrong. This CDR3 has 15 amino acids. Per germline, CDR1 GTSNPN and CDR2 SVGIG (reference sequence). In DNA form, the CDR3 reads TGTGCCTGGAGGACGTTCCGGGACAGGGGCTACGAGCAGTACTTC. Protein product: CAWRTFRDRGYEQYF.

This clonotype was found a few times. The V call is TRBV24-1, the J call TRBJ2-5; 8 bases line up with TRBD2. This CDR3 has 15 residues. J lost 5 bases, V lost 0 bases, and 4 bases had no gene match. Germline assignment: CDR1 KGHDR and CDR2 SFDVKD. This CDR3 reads CATSDLGSGMETQYF. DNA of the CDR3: TGTGCCACCAGTGATTTGGGTAGCGGGATGGAGACCCAGTACTTC.

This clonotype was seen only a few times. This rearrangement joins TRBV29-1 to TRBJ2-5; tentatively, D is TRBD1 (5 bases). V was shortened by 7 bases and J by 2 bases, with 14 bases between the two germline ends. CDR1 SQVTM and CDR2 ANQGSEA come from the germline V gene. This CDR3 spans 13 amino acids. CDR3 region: CSAGAAKQETQYF. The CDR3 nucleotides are TGCAGCGCTGGGGCGGCGAAACAAGAGACCCAGTACTTC. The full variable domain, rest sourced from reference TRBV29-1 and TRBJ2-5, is SAVISQKPSRDICQRGTSLTIQCQVDSQVTMMFWYRQQPGQSLTLIATANQGSEATYESGFVIDKFPISRPNLTFSTLTVSNMSPEDSSIYLCSAGAAKQETQYFGPGTRLLVL.

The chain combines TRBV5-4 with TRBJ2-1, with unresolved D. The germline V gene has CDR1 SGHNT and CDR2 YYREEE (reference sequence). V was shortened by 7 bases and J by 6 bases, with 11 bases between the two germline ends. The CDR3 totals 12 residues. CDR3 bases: TGTGCCAGCTCAATGGGCGGCAATGAGCAGTTCTTC. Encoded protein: CASSMGGNEQFF.

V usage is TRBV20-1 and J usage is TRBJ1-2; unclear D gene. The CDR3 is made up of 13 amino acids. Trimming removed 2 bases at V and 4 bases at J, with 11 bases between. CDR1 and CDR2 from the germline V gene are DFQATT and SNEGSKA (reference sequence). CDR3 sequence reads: CSARKGRTYGYTF. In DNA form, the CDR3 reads TGCAGTGCTAGAAAAGGACGGACCTATGGCTACACCTTC.

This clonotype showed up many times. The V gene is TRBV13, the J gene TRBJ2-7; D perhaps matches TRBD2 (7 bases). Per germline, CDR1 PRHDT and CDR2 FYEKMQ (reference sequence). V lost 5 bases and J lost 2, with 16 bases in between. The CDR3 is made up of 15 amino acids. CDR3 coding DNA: TGTGCCAGCAGCAAACGGGGGGCCGGACCCTACGAGCAGTACTTC. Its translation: CASSKRGAGPYEQYF.

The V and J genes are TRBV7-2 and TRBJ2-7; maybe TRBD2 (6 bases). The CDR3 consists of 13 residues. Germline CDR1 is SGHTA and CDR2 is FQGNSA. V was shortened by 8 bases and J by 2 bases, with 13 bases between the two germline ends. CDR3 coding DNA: TGTGCCAGCGCCACTAGCCTAACCTACGAGCAGTACTTC. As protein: CASATSLTYEQYF.

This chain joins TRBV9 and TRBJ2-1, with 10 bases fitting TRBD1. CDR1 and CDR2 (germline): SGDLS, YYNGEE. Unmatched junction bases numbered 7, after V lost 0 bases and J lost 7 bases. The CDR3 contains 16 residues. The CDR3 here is CASSVGQGARGNEQFF. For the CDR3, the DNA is TGTGCCAGCAGCGTAGGACAGGGGGCTAGAGGGAATGAGCAGTTCTTC.

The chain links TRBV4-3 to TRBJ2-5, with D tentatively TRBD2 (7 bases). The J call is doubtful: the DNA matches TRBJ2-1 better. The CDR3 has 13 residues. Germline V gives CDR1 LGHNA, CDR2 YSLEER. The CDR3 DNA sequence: TGCGCCAGCAGCCAAGAAGGGGGGGATGAGCAGTTCTTC. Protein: CASSQEGGDEQFF.

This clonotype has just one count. This CDR3 is CASSLPFAREETQYF. The DNA of the CDR3 is TGCGCCAGCAGCTTGCCTTTCGCGAGGGAAGAGACCCAGTACTTC. The chain couples TRBV5-1 to TRBJ2-5; TRBD2 is a possible D gene (5 bases). The CDR3 extends over 15 amino acids. The germline V gene encodes CDR1 SGHRS and CDR2 YFSETQ. V lost 1 base, J lost 3 bases, and 13 bases lay in between.